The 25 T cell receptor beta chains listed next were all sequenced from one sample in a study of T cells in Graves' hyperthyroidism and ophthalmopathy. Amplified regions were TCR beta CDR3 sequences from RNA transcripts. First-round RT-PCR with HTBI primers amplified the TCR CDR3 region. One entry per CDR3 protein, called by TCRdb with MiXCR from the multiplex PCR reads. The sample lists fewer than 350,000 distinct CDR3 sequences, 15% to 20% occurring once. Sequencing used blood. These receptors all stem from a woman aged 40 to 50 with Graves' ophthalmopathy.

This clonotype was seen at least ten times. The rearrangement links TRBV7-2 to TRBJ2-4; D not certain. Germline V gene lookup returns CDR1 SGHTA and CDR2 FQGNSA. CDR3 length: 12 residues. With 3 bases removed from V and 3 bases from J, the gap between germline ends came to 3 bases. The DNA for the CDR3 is TGTGCCAGCAGCTTGAGCAAAAACATTCAGTACTTC. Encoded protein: CASSLSKNIQYF.

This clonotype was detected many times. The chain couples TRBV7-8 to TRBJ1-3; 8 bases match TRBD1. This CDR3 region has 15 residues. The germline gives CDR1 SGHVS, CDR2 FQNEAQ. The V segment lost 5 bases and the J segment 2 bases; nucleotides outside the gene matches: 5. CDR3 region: CASSETGAAGNTIYF. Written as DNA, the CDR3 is TGTGCCAGCAGCGAGACAGGGGCGGCTGGAAACACCATATATTTT.

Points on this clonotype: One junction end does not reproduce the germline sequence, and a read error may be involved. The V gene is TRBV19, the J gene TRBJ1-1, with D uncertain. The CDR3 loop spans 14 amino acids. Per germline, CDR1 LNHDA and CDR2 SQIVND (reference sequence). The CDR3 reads CASKWETANSEAFF. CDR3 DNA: TGTGCCAGTAAGTGGGAGACGGCGAACTCTGAAGCTTTCTTC.

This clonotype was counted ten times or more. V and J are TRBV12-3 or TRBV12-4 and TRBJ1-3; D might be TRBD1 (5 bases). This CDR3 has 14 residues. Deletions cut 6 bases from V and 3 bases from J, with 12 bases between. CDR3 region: CASRRGVGGNTIYF. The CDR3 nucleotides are TGTGCCAGCAGGAGGGGCGTCGGTGGAAACACCATATATTTT.

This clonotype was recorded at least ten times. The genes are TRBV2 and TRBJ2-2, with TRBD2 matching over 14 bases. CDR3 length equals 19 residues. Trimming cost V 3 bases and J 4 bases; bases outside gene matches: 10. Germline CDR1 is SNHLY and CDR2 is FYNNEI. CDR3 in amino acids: CASSDGRLAGGTGTGELFF. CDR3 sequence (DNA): TGTGCCAGCAGTGATGGAAGACTAGCGGGAGGGACGGGCACCGGGGAGCTGTTTTTT.

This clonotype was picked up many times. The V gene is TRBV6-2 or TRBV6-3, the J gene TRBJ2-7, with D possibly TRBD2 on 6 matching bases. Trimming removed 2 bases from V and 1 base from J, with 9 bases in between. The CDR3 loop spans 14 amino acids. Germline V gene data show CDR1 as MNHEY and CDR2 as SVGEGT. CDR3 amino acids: CASSYGGVSYEQYF. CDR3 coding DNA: TGTGCCAGCAGTTACGGCGGGGTATCCTACGAGCAGTACTTC.

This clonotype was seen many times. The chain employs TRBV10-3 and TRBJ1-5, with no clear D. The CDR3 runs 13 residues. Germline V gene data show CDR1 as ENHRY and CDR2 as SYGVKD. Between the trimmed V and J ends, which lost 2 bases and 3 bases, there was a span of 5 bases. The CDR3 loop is CAISEGNNQPQHF. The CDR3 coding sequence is TGTGCCATCAGTGAGGGAAACAATCAGCCCCAGCATTTT.

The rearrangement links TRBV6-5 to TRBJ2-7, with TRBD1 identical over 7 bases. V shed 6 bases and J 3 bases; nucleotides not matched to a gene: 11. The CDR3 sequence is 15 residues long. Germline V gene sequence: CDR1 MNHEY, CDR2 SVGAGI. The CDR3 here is CASRLTTGTVYEQYF. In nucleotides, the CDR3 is TGTGCCAGCAGGCTTACTACAGGGACAGTCTACGAGCAGTACTTC.

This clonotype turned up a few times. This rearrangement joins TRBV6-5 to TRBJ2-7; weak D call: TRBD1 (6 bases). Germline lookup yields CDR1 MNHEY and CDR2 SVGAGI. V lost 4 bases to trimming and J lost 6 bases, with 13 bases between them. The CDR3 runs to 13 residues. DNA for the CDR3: TGTGCCAGCAGTTCACAGGGTTTTGTCGAGCAGTACTTC. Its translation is CASSSQGFVEQYF.

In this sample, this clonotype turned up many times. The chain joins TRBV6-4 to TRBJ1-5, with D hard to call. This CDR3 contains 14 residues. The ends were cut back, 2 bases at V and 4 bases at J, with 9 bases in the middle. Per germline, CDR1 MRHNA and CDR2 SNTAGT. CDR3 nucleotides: TGTGCCAGCAGTGACGTCGGGGATAATCAGCCCCAGCATTTT. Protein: CASSDVGDNQPQHF.

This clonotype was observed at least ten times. The CDR3 region has the DNA TGTGCCAGCGGAAACGGCTTTCGGAACACTGAAGCTTTCTTT. Residues: CASGNGFRNTEAFF. This chain joins TRBV3-1 and TRBJ1-1, with no clear D. The ends were cut back, 8 bases at V and 1 base at J, with 14 bases in the middle. The germline V gene has CDR1 LGHDT and CDR2 YNNKEL (reference sequence). The CDR3 has 14 residues.

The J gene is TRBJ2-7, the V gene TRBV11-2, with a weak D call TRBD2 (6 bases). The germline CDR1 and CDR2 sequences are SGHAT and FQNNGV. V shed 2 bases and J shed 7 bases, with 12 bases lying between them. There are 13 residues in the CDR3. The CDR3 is CASSLSQREEQYF. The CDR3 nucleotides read TGTGCCAGCAGCTTATCCCAACGGGAGGAGCAGTACTTC.

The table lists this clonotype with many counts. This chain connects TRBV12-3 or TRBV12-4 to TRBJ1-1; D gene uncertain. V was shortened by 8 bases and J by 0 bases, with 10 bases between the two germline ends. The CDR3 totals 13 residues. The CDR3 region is CASEGSMNTEAFF. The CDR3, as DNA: TGTGCCAGCGAAGGATCCATGAACACTGAAGCTTTCTTT.

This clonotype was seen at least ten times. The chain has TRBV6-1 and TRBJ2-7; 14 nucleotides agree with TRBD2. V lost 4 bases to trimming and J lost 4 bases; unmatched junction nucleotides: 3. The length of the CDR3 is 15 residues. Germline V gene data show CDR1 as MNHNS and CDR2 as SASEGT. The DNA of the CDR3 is TGTGCCAGCAGTGTGGGGACTAGCGGGGGATACGAGCAGTACTTC. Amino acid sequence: CASSVGTSGGYEQYF.

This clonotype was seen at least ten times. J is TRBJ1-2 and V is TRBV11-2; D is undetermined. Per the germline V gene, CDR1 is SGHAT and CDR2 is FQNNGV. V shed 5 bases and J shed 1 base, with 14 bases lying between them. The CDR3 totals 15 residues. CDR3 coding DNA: TGTGCCAGCAGCGCGCCCGAACACCTTAACTATGGCTACACCTTC. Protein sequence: CASSAPEHLNYGYTF.

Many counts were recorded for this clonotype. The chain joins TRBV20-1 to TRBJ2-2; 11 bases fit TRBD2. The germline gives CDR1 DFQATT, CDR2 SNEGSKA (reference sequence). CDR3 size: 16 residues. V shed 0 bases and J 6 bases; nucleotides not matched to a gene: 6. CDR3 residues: CSARDKKTSGAGELFF. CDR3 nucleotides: TGCAGTGCTAGAGATAAAAAGACTAGCGGGGCCGGGGAGCTGTTTTTT.

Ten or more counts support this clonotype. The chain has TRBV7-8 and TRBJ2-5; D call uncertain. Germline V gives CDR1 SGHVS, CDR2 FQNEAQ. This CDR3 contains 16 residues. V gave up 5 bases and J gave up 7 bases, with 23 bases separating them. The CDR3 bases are TGTGCCAGCAGCCCCCGGCCCCGACCCTTAAAGGGGACCCAGTACTTC. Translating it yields CASSPRPRPLKGTQYF.

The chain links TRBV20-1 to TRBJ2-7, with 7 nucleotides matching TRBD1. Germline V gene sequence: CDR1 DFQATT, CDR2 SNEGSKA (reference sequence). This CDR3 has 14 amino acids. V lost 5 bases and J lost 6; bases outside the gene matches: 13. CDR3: CSARTPPTGSEQYF. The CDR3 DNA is TGCAGTGCTCGAACCCCCCCGACAGGGAGCGAGCAGTACTTC.

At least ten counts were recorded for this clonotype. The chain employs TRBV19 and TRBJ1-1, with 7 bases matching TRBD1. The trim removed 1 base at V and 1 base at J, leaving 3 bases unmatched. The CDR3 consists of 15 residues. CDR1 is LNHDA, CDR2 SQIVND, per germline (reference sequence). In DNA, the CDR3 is TGTGCCAGTAGTATAGGGACAGGCGGGAACACTGAAGCTTTCTTT. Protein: CASSIGTGGNTEAFF.

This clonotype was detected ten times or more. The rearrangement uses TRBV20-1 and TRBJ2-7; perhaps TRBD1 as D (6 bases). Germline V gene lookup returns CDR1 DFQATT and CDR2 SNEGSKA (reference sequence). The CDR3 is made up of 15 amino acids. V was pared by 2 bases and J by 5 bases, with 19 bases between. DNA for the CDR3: TGCAGTGCTAGACTTCCCACAGGGAAGTCCGACGAGCAGTACTTC. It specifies CSARLPTGKSDEQYF.

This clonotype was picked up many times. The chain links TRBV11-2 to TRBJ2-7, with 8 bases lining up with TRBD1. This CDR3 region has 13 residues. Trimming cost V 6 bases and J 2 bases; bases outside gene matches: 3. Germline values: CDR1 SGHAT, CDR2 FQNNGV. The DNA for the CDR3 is TGTGCCAGCAGTTTGGACAGGGCCTACGAGCAGTACTTC. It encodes CASSLDRAYEQYF. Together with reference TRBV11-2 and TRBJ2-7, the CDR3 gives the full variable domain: EAGVAQSPRYKIIEKRQSVAFWCNPISGHATLYWYQQILGQGPKLLIQFQNNGVVDDSQLPKDRFSAERLKGVDSTLKIQPAKLEDSAVYLCASSLDRAYEQYFGPGTRLTVT.

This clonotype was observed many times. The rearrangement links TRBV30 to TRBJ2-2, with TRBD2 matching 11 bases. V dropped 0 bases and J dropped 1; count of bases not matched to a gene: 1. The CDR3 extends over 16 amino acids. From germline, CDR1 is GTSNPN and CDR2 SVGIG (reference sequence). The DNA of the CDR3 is TGTGCCTGGAGTGTACTAGCGGGAGTGAACACCGGGGAGCTGTTTTTT. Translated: CAWSVLAGVNTGELFF.

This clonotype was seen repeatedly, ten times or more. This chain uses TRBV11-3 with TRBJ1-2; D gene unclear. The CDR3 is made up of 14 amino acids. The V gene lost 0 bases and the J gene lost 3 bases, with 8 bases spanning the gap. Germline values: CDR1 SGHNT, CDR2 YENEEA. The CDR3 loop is CASSLEGQHYGYTF. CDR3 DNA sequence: TGTGCCAGCAGCTTAGAAGGGCAGCACTATGGCTACACCTTC.

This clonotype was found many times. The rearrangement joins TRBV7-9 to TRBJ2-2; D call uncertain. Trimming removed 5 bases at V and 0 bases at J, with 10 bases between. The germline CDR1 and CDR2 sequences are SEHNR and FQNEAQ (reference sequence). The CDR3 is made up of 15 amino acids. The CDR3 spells CASSPASTNTGELFF. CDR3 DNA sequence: TGTGCCAGCAGCCCCGCTAGTACGAACACCGGGGAGCTGTTTTTT. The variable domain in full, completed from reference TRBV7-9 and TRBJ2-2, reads DTGVSQNPRHKITKRGQNVTFRCDPISEHNRLYWYRQTLGQGPEFLTYFQNEAQLEKSRLLSDRFSAERPKGSFSTLEIQRTEQGDSAMYLCASSPASTNTGELFFGEGSRLTVL.

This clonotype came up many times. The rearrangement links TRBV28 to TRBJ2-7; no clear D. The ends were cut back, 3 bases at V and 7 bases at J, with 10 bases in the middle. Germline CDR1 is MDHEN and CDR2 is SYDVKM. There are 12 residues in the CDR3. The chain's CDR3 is CASSFRAGEQYF. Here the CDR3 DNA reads TGTGCCAGCAGTTTCCGCGCCGGGGAGCAGTACTTC.